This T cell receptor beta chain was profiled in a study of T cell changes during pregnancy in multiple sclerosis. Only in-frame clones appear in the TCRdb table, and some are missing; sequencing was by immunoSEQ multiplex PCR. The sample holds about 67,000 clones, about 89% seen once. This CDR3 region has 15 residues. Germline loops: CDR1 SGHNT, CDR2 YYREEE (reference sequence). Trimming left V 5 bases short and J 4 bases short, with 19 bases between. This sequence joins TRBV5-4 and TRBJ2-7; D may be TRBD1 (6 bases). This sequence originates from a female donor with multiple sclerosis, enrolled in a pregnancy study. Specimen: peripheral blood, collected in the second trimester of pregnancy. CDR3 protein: CASSLITGSFYEQYF. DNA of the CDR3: TGTGCCAGCAGTCTGATAACAGGGTCTTTTTACGAGCAGTACTTC.